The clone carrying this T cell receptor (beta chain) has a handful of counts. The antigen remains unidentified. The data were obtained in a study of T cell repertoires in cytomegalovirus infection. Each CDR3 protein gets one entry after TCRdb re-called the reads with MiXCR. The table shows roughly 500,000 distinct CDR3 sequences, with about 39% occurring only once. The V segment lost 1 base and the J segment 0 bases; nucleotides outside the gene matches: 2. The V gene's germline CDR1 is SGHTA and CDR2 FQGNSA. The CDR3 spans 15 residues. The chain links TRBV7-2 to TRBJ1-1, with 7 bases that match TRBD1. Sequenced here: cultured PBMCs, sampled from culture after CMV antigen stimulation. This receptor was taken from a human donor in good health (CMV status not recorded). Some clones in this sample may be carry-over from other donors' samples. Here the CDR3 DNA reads TGTGCCAGCAGCTTAGTGGGACAGCTGAACACTGAAGCTTTCTTT. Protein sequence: CASSLVGQLNTEAFF.